This is a list of T cell receptor beta chains from one sample in a study of control samples from healthy donors and cancer patients. Using immunoSEQ multiplex PCR, the repertoire was profiled, and TCRdb retains in-frame clones only, with some absent. Here the sample spans about 59,000 clones, 87% being singletons. The sequencing input was PBMCs. These receptors originate from a woman in her sixties or seventies with lung cancer. The CDR3 runs from the conserved cysteine through the conserved F or W. A D gene is named only where the DNA matches it firmly. Where a row states a size, it is once, few, many or the class of an expanded clone; other rows omit it.

clone_size j_call d_call v_call cdr3_aa cdr3_nt
once TRBJ2-5 - TRBV6-5 CASSYYDSYQETQYF TGTGCCAGCAGTTACTACGACAGCTACCAAGAGACCCAGTACTTC
- TRBJ2-2 - TRBV11-3 CASRANTGELFF TGTGCCAGCAGGGCGAACACCGGGGAGCTGTTTTTT
- TRBJ1-1 TRBD1 TRBV19 CASSGQVNTEAFF TGTGCCAGTAGTGGACAGGTAAACACTGAAGCTTTCTTT
- TRBJ2-3 - TRBV9 CASSVGRSTDTQYF TGTGCCAGCAGCGTGGGTCGAAGCACAGATACGCAGTATTTT
- TRBJ2-2 TRBD1 TRBV5-1 CASSRDSNTGELFF TGCGCCAGCAGCCGGGACAGCAACACCGGGGAGCTGTTTTTT
- TRBJ2-5 - TRBV13 CASSSTGMGETQYF TGTGCCAGCAGCTCGACGGGGATGGGAGAGACCCAGTACTTC
- TRBJ2-7 TRBD1 TRBV6-5 CASKKTGTYEQYF TGTGCCAGTAAGAAGACAGGGACCTACGAGCAGTACTTC
- TRBJ1-5 - TRBV19 CASSSLEKPQHF TGTGCCAGTAGCTCCCTAGAAAAGCCCCAGCATTTT
- TRBJ2-1 - TRBV18 CASSPPSLKGNEQFF TGTGCCAGCTCACCACCGAGCTTAAAAGGGAATGAGCAGTTCTTC
once TRBJ2-7 TRBD1 TRBV3-1/TRBV3-2 CASSQGDRLYEQYF TGTGCCAGCAGCCAGGGGGACAGATTGTACGAGCAGTACTTC
- TRBJ2-2 TRBD1 TRBV14 CASSQDLPGQFPKSTGELFF TGTGCCAGCAGCCAAGATCTTCCGGGACAGTTTCCGAAATCCACCGGGGAGCTGTTTTTT
- TRBJ1-3 - TRBV10-3 CAISDRGSGNTIYF TGTGCCATCAGTGACAGGGGCTCTGGAAACACCATATATTTT
once TRBJ1-2 TRBD1 TRBV7-2 CASSLGGTENYGYTF TGTGCCAGCAGCTTAGGGGGGACAGAGAACTATGGCTACACCTTC
- TRBJ1-6 - TRBV28 CASSLLGGASSYNSPLHF TGTGCCAGCAGTTTATTGGGAGGGGCGAGCTCCTATAATTCACCCCTCCACTTT
- TRBJ1-2 - TRBV3-1/TRBV3-2 CASSQRDRVRGYTF TGTGCCAGCAGCCAACGGGACCGAGTGCGGGGCTACACCTTC
- TRBJ2-5 - TRBV2 CASSEGMVETQYF TGTGCCAGCAGTGAAGGAATGGTAGAGACCCAGTACTTC
few TRBJ2-1 TRBD2 TRBV19 CASSLALAGTYGNEQFF TGTGCCAGTAGTTTGGCCCTAGCGGGCACGTACGGCAATGAGCAGTTCTTC
- TRBJ2-3 TRBD2 TRBV5-1 CASSLGLAGTDTQYF TGCGCCAGCAGCTTGGGACTAGCGGGCACAGATACGCAGTATTTT
- TRBJ2-3 TRBD2 TRBV3-1/TRBV3-2 CASSLRLAGGLTDTQYF TGTGCCAGCAGCCTGCGACTAGCGGGGGGCCTAACAGATACGCAGTATTTT
once TRBJ2-2 - TRBV5-1 CASSPTLVTGELFF TGCGCCAGCAGCCCTACTCTCGTCACCGGGGAGCTGTTTTTT
- TRBJ2-5 TRBD1 TRBV28 CASTPAGGWETQYF TGTGCCAGCACGCCCGCAGGGGGCTGGGAGACCCAGTACTTC
- TRBJ2-7 - TRBV6-5 CASSYDLSSYEQYF TGTGCCAGCAGTTACGACTTAAGCTCCTACGAGCAGTACTTC
- TRBJ2-7 TRBD2 TRBV14 CASSQGGAGGAYEQYF TGTGCCAGCAGCCAAGGCGGCGCGGGAGGAGCCTACGAGCAGTACTTC
once TRBJ1-1 - TRBV5-1 CASRPGGRAFSNTEAFF TGCGCCAGCAGGCCCGGAGGCAGGGCTTTCTCTAACACTGAAGCTTTCTTT
- TRBJ1-4 - TRBV5-4 CASSLDWDGNEKLFF TGTGCCAGCAGCTTGGACTGGGACGGTAATGAAAAACTGTTTTTT
- TRBJ2-7 - TRBV2 CASQQGRSYEQYF TGTGCCAGCCAACAGGGGAGGTCCTACGAGCAGTACTTC
- TRBJ2-3 TRBD2 TRBV7-2 CASSLAGASGYTQYF TGTGCCAGCAGCTTAGCGGGGGCTAGCGGGTATACGCAGTATTTT
- TRBJ2-5 - TRBV9 CASSVAMGRETQYF TGTGCCAGCAGCGTAGCTATGGGGCGAGAGACCCAGTACTTC
- TRBJ1-1 - TRBV5-4 CASTRGGDTEAFF TGTGCCAGCACCAGGGGAGGGGACACTGAAGCTTTCTTT
- TRBJ2-2 TRBD1 TRBV7-7 CASSPGQGNTGELFF TGTGCCAGCAGCCCTGGACAGGGGAACACCGGGGAGCTGTTTTTT
- TRBJ2-1 - TRBV7-3 CASSVGGTEQFF TGTGCCAGCAGCGTCGGCGGCACTGAGCAGTTCTTC
- TRBJ1-5 TRBD1 TRBV27 CASSLRRGGNQPQHF TGTGCCAGCAGTTTACGCAGGGGGGGCAATCAGCCCCAGCATTTT
few TRBJ2-7 - TRBV27 CASSLAPPYEQYF TGTGCCAGCAGTTTAGCTCCCCCCTACGAGCAGTACTTC